What follows are 19 T cell receptor beta chains derived from one specimen sequenced in a study of blood T cell repertoires in COVID-19. Using immunoSEQ multiplex PCR, the repertoire was profiled, and TCRdb retains in-frame clones only, with some absent. Of 100,000 to 150,000 clones listed, roughly 88% are singletons. Sequencing was performed on peripheral blood. These receptor sequences come from a man in his forties or fifties with acute or convalescent COVID-19.

CDR3 DNA: TGCGCCAGCAGATCCGGGACAGTAGGAAACACCATATATTTT. Its protein product is CASRSGTVGNTIYF. The V gene is TRBV5-1, the J gene TRBJ1-3; 7 nucleotides agree with TRBD1. This CDR3 contains 14 residues. With V trimmed by 5 bases and J by 4 bases, 6 bases remained unmatched. Germline lookup yields CDR1 SGHRS and CDR2 YFSETQ.

DNA for the CDR3: TGTGCCAGCAGTCCGGGACATCTCCTTTATGGCTACACCTTC. Amino acids: CASSPGHLLYGYTF. The gene calls are TRBV28 and TRBJ1-2; perhaps TRBD1 as D (6 bases). The CDR3 totals 14 residues. Germline CDR1 and CDR2: MDHEN and SYDVKM. V lost 5 bases to trimming and J lost 5 bases, with 15 bases between them.

Note on this clone: The junction and the germline gene differ at one end; a read error may be behind it. V and J are TRBV7-9 and TRBJ2-7, with 7 bases aligning to TRBD1. Germline V gene lookup returns CDR1 SEHNR and CDR2 FQNEAQ (reference sequence). This CDR3 is 11 amino acids long. In DNA form, the CDR3 reads TGTGCCAGCAGCTTAGAGGGGGCTTTGCACTTC. Protein sequence: CASSLEGALHF.

The chain is built from TRBV19 and TRBJ2-1, with 8 bases lining up with TRBD2. Germline V gene data show CDR1 as LNHDA and CDR2 as SQIVND (reference sequence). V was clipped by 8 bases and J by 3 bases; unmatched bases: 6. This CDR3 comprises 14 residues. CDR3 amino acids: CASAGTRNYNEQFF. The CDR3 bases are TGTGCCAGTGCCGGGACTAGAAACTACAATGAGCAGTTCTTC.

The chain combines TRBV5-4 with TRBJ2-2; TRBD1 agrees at 7 bases. Germline V gene data show CDR1 as SGHNT and CDR2 as YYREEE (reference sequence). V lost 4 bases and J lost 0; bases outside the gene matches: 9. The CDR3 is made up of 17 amino acids. The CDR3 spells CASSPRQGTANTGELFF. CDR3 bases: TGTGCCAGCAGCCCGCGACAGGGTACGGCGAACACCGGGGAGCTGTTTTTT.

This chain links TRBV9 with TRBJ2-3; a possible D gene is TRBD2 (6 bases). V lost 7 bases and J 4 bases, leaving 13 bases between the germline ends. The CDR3 sequence is 13 residues long. The germline V gene encodes CDR1 SGDLS and CDR2 YYNGEE. The CDR3, as DNA: TGTGCCAGCGAGCCGGGGGAAGCAGATACGCAGTATTTT. As protein: CASEPGEADTQYF.

V gene TRBV27 combines with J gene TRBJ2-7; 11 bases match TRBD1. The CDR3 covers 18 residues. The J segment lost 0 bases and the V segment lost 1 base, leaving 8 bases of the junction unmatched. Germline V lookup: CDR1 MNHEY, CDR2 SMNVEV (reference sequence). In DNA, the CDR3 is TGTGCCAGCAGTTTATTGGGGGACAGGGGGGCTAGCTCCTACGAGCAGTACTTC. Protein sequence: CASSLLGDRGASSYEQYF.

This clone was seen only once. V and J are TRBV10-2 and TRBJ1-1; 8 bases match TRBD1. V lost 2 bases to trimming and J lost 6 bases; unmatched junction nucleotides: 17. Germline assignment: CDR1 WSHSY and CDR2 SAAADI. The CDR3 spans 18 residues. Here the CDR3 reads CASSERAGGSSGRSEAFF. CDR3 nucleotides: TGCGCCAGCAGTGAGAGGGCAGGGGGCTCCTCCGGGAGGTCTGAAGCTTTCTTT.

The chain couples TRBV5-4 to TRBJ1-1; 9 positions match TRBD1. Germline V gene lookup returns CDR1 SGHNT and CDR2 YYREEE (reference sequence). The J segment lost 1 base and the V segment lost 6 bases, leaving 10 bases of the junction unmatched. The CDR3 totals 16 residues. The CDR3 sequence is CASNTPDRGSNTEAFF. The CDR3 nucleotides read TGTGCCAGCAATACCCCGGACAGGGGCTCGAACACTGAAGCTTTCTTT.

The rearrangement links TRBV5-6 to TRBJ2-3; 7 bases align to TRBD1. Germline values: CDR1 SGHDT, CDR2 YYEEEE. Trimming removed 2 bases from V and 0 bases from J; junction bases left unmatched: 6. The CDR3 is 16 amino acids. The CDR3 region has the DNA TGTGCCAGCAGCTTACCGACAGGGATAAGCACAGATACGCAGTATTTT. Protein sequence: CASSLPTGISTDTQYF.

The chain joins TRBV6-2 or TRBV6-3 to TRBJ1-3; 8 nucleotides line up with TRBD1. The germline V gene has CDR1 MNHEY and CDR2 SVGEGT. V lost 0 bases to trimming and J lost 0 bases; unmatched junction nucleotides: 4. The CDR3 runs 17 residues. The CDR3 DNA reads as TGTGCCAGCAGTTACTCGGGACAGGCGCACTCTGGAAACACCATATATTTT. Residues: CASSYSGQAHSGNTIYF.

This clone occurred a few times. The rearrangement uses TRBV24-1 and TRBJ1-3; 7 bases agree with TRBD1. Looked up from germline, CDR1 is KGHDR and CDR2 is SFDVKD. V shed 3 bases, J shed 1 base, and the junction held 2 bases outside the gene matches. The CDR3 totals 15 residues. This CDR3 is CATSDPTGSGNTIYF. The CDR3 DNA is TGTGCCACCAGTGATCCGACAGGGTCTGGAAACACCATATATTTT.

The V and J genes are TRBV5-5 and TRBJ1-5; 8 bases map to TRBD1. The germline CDR1 and CDR2 sequences are SGHKS and YYEKEE (reference sequence). The CDR3 extends over 15 amino acids. Trimming cost V 2 bases and J 5 bases; bases outside gene matches: 6. CDR3 residues: CASSFADRGYQPQHF. CDR3 DNA: TGTGCCAGCAGCTTCGCCGACAGGGGTTATCAGCCCCAGCATTTT.

The CDR3 region has the DNA TGTGCCAGCAGTTATGCAGGGGCTTTGAACACTGAAGCTTTCTTT. Protein sequence: CASSYAGALNTEAFF. The chain employs TRBV6-5 and TRBJ1-1, with TRBD1 as a possible D gene (6 bases). Trimming shortened V by 3 bases and J by 0 bases, and 11 bases separated the two germline ends. The CDR3 runs 15 residues. The germline V gene encodes CDR1 MNHEY and CDR2 SVGAGI.

The gene calls are TRBV28 and TRBJ2-1; perhaps TRBD2 as D (7 bases). V lost 4 bases and J lost 15, with 19 bases in between. The CDR3 covers 13 residues. The germline V gene has CDR1 MDHEN and CDR2 SYDVKM. CDR3 amino acids: CASSYPKGGGLFF. In nucleotides, the CDR3 is TGTGCCAGCAGTTATCCTAAAGGGGGAGGGTTGTTCTTC.

The V gene is TRBV5-6, the J gene TRBJ1-3; TRBD1 matches 10 bases. From germline, CDR1 is SGHDT and CDR2 YYEEEE. The CDR3 runs to 17 residues. After removal of 0 bases from V and 2 bases from J, the junction contained 5 bases not matched to a gene. The CDR3 loop is CASSLAAGTGAGNTIYF. In DNA, the CDR3 is TGTGCCAGCAGCTTGGCAGCCGGGACAGGGGCTGGAAACACCATATATTTT.

This chain uses TRBV28 with TRBJ1-2, with D possibly being TRBD1 (6 bases). The CDR3 extends over 13 amino acids. The ends were cut back, 6 bases at V and 2 bases at J, with 10 bases in the middle. Germline V gives CDR1 MDHEN, CDR2 SYDVKM. The DNA for the CDR3 is TGTGCCAGCAGAGGGACACGGAACTATGGCTACACCTTC. Translated: CASRGTRNYGYTF.

The V call is TRBV30, the J call TRBJ2-7; 8 bases match TRBD2. The CDR3 spans 13 residues. CDR1 is GTSNPN and CDR2 is SVGIG in the germline V gene (reference sequence). Trimming cost V 7 bases and J 4 bases; bases outside gene matches: 9. The CDR3 nucleotides are TGTGCCTCCGTGACTAGCGATACTTACGAGCAGTACTTC. As protein: CASVTSDTYEQYF.

V and J are TRBV6-5 and TRBJ1-1, with D tentatively TRBD1 (6 bases). Germline V gives CDR1 MNHEY, CDR2 SVGAGI. The CDR3 is made up of 14 amino acids. Trimming took off 4 bases at V and 8 bases at J, with 17 bases between the two ends. The CDR3 region has the DNA TGTGCCAGCAGTTTAGGACAGCTGAATTCCGAAGCTTTCTTT. Protein sequence: CASSLGQLNSEAFF.